The 29 T cell receptor beta chains given below trace back to one sample, sequenced in a study of blood T cells in healthy people across ages. The authors ran a second PCR of about 7 to 11 cycles using a sample-barcoded 5' primer and a J-beta primer mix. MiXCR was run by TCRdb on the 5' RACE reads, yielding one entry per CDR3 protein. The sample records 550,000 to 750,000 distinct CDR3 sequences, under 25% being singletons. Sequences were obtained from blood. These receptors were collected from a man aged 65 to 85 in good health.

Regarding this clonotype: Germline and junction disagree at one end, which may indicate a read error. The chain has TRBV2 and TRBJ2-2; unclear D gene. The germline CDR1 and CDR2 sequences are SNHLY and FYNNEI. The CDR3 is 13 residues long. The CDR3 loop is CAGSVANTGELFF. The CDR3 nucleotides are TGTGCCGGCAGTGTTGCTAACACCGGGGAGCTGTTTTTT.

Concerning this clonotype itself: A much larger clone lies one base from this, so it may be a read error. This sequence joins TRBV20-1 and TRBJ2-3, with TRBD2 matching over 14 bases. Germline loops: CDR1 DFQATT, CDR2 SNEGSKA (reference sequence). V was pared by 3 bases and J by 3 bases, with 11 bases of the junction left unmatched. The CDR3 is 18 amino acids. CDR3 sequence reads: CSASRTETSGRVTDTQYF. CDR3 DNA: TGCAGTGCTAGTAGGACCGAGACTAGCGGGAGGGTGACAGATACGCAGTATTTT.

This clonotype was seen a handful of times. This chain connects TRBV15 to TRBJ2-3, with TRBD1 as a possible D gene (5 bases). The CDR3 spans 16 residues. With 6 bases removed from V and 4 bases from J, the gap between germline ends came to 20 bases. The germline CDR1 and CDR2 sequences are LNHNV and YYDKDF (reference sequence). The CDR3 region has the DNA TGTGCCACCAGAACCCCCTGGGGCCTGGGCGCAGATACGCAGTATTTT. It specifies CATRTPWGLGADTQYF.

Turning to this clonotype: A read error may account for a junction end that differs from germline. This chain joins TRBV18 and TRBJ2-7; 15 positions match TRBD2. The CDR3 totals 18 residues. From germline, CDR1 is KGHSH and CDR2 LQKENI. The CDR3 region is CASSRGLAGGEVKNEQYF. The CDR3 coding sequence is TGTGCCAGTTCACGGGGACTAGCGGGAGGAGAGGTAAAAAACGAGCAGTACTTC.

The chain joins TRBV4-1 to TRBJ1-4; 8 bases are shared with TRBD1. Germline lookup yields CDR1 MGHRA and CDR2 YSYEKL. The CDR3 has 17 amino acids. V trimming: 1 base; J trimming: 5 bases; junction bases outside the gene matches: 9. CDR3 nucleotide sequence: TGCGCCAGCAGCCAAGGACCAGGGGGCGACCCCAATGAAAAACTGTTTTTT. Protein: CASSQGPGGDPNEKLFF.

The gene calls are TRBV6-2 or TRBV6-3 and TRBJ2-3; D uncertain. Trimming removed 2 bases at V and 4 bases at J, with 10 bases between. The CDR3 has 14 residues. The germline V gene encodes CDR1 MNHEY and CDR2 SVGEGT. The CDR3 reads CASSYTGASDTQYF. CDR3 in DNA: TGTGCCAGCAGTTACACCGGAGCTTCAGATACGCAGTATTTT.

The chain carries TRBV25-1 and TRBJ1-6; D gene unclear. The germline V gene encodes CDR1 MGHDK and CDR2 SYGVNS. CDR3 size: 16 residues. Trimming removed 3 bases at V and 4 bases at J, with 13 bases between. The DNA for the CDR3 is TGTGCCAGCAGTGACGGCCAGACTACTTATAATTCACCCCTCCACTTT. Residues: CASSDGQTTYNSPLHF.

The chain combines TRBV28 with TRBJ2-4; tentatively, D is TRBD2 (6 bases). The CDR3 length is 12 residues. V lost 5 bases and J lost 6, with 8 bases in between. Per germline, CDR1 MDHEN and CDR2 SYDVKM. This CDR3 is CASSGGTNIQYF. In DNA form, the CDR3 reads TGTGCCAGCAGTGGGGGGACAAACATTCAGTACTTC.

This chain connects TRBV12-3 or TRBV12-4 to TRBJ2-5, with D unclear. The DNA end is a closer match to TRBJ2-7, so the J assignment may be wrong. CDR3 length: 14 amino acids. This CDR3 is CASSSSLSSYEQYF. In DNA form, the CDR3 reads TGTGCCAGCAGTTCCTCCCTCAGCTCCTACGAGCAGTACTTC.

This clonotype has only a few counts. The chain recombines TRBV18 with TRBJ2-7; D ambiguous. This CDR3 is built from 17 residues. The ends were cut back, 4 bases at V and 2 bases at J, with 21 bases in the middle. CDR1 is KGHSH and CDR2 is LQKENI in the germline V gene. The CDR3, as DNA: TGTGCCAGCTCACTATTTACTACCACTCGCTCAACCTACGAGCAGTACTTC. Protein: CASSLFTTTRSTYEQYF.

This clonotype showed up just a few times. The V call is TRBV10-3, the J call TRBJ2-7; 8 bases are a match to TRBD1. Trimming removed 11 bases from V and 2 bases from J; junction bases left unmatched: 8. There are 13 residues in the CDR3. In germline, CDR1 is ENHRY, CDR2 SYGVKD. CDR3 sequence: CASTDRATYEQYF. The CDR3 DNA sequence: TGTGCCTCAACGGACAGGGCTACCTACGAGCAGTACTTC.

The rearrangement joins TRBV5-1 to TRBJ2-2; TRBD2 matches 11 bases. The CDR3 spans 15 residues. The V segment lost 2 bases and the J segment 6 bases; nucleotides outside the gene matches: 3. Germline-derived CDR1 and CDR2 are SGHRS and YFSETQ. CDR3 protein: CASSLVTSGAGELFF. Here the CDR3 DNA reads TGCGCCAGCAGCTTAGTGACTAGCGGGGCCGGGGAGCTGTTTTTT.

CDR3 nucleotides: TGTGCCAGTAGTATTCAGTCAGGGAAGGAGACCCAGTACTTC. It encodes CASSIQSGKETQYF. The rearrangement joins TRBV19 to TRBJ2-5; D perhaps matches TRBD1 (5 bases). The CDR3 contains 14 residues. Germline assignment: CDR1 LNHDA and CDR2 SQIVND (reference sequence). The germline V and J ends were trimmed by 3 bases and 5 bases, with 13 bases remaining between them.

A few counts support this clonotype. The chain has TRBV29-1 and TRBJ2-1; the match to TRBD2 covers 13 bases. The CDR3 has 13 residues. CDR1 is SQVTM, CDR2 ANQGSEA, per germline. The V segment lost 6 bases and the J segment 9 bases; nucleotides outside the gene matches: 5. DNA of the CDR3: TGCAGCGTGCGGACTAGCGGGAGACTTGAGCAGTTCTTC. Translated, it gives CSVRTSGRLEQFF.

The chain recombines TRBV7-2 with TRBJ2-2; TRBD1 might be the D (6 bases). CDR3 length: 17 residues. Germline-derived CDR1 and CDR2 are SGHTA and FQGNSA. The ends were cut back, 1 base at V and 5 bases at J, with 17 bases in the middle. The chain's CDR3 is CASSLVIMRGMTGELFF. In DNA, the CDR3 is TGTGCCAGCAGCTTAGTTATTATGAGGGGGATGACCGGGGAGCTGTTTTTT.

This clonotype was observed a handful of times. This chain connects TRBV7-9 to TRBJ2-5; TRBD2 matches 8 bases. TRBJ2-7 matches the DNA end more closely, so the J call is doubtful. This CDR3 region has 14 residues. Germline CDR1 and CDR2: SEHNR and FQNEAQ (reference sequence). CDR3 bases: TGTGCCAGCAGCTGGGGGCTAGCGGGTAGCGAGCAGTACTTC. This encodes CASSWGLAGSEQYF.

This clonotype was observed a handful of times. The gene calls are TRBV24-1 and TRBJ2-5; D may be TRBD1 (6 bases). The DNA matches TRBJ2-1 better at its end, which makes the J call doubtful. Germline CDR1 and CDR2: KGHDR and SFDVKD. The CDR3 is 15 residues long. The CDR3 nucleotides read TGTGCCACCAGTGATTTCCCACAGGGCAGGAATGAGCAGTTCTTC. It codes for CATSDFPQGRNEQFF.

This clonotype turned up a few times. The chain combines TRBV5-6 with TRBJ2-1, with unresolved D. This CDR3 spans 12 amino acids. Germline CDR1 reads SGHDT; CDR2 reads YYEEEE. V was clipped by 0 bases and J by 10 bases, with 8 bases between them. This chain's CDR3 is CASSLALKEQFF. CDR3 bases: TGTGCCAGCAGCTTGGCCCTAAAGGAGCAGTTCTTC.

This clonotype was seen only a few times. A read error may explain this, as a much larger clone is one base away. The chain carries TRBV5-1 and TRBJ1-1; no clear D. There are 13 residues in the CDR3. V was shortened by 3 bases and J by 0 bases, with 6 bases between the two germline ends. The germline V gene has CDR1 SGHRS and CDR2 YFSETQ. CDR3 coding DNA: TGCGCCAGCAGCTCGTCTGTGAACACTGAAGCTTTCTTT. It encodes CASSSSVNTEAFF. The variable domain in full, with the rest retrieved from reference TRBV5-1 and TRBJ1-1, is KAGVTQTPRYLIKTRGQQVTLSCSPISGHRSVSWYQQTPGQGLQFLFEYFSETQRNKGNFPGRFSGRQFSNSRSEMNVSTLELGDSALYLCASSSSVNTEAFFGQGTRLTVV.

Turning to this clonotype: Since a much larger clone is just one base distant, this may be a read error. The chain is built from TRBV5-1 and TRBJ2-3; maybe TRBD1 (6 bases). This CDR3 spans 14 amino acids. Germline V gene sequence: CDR1 SGHRS, CDR2 YFSETQ. The CDR3 region is CVSSFGGGTDTQYF. In nucleotides, the CDR3 is TGCGTCAGCAGCTTTGGGGGCGGTACAGATACGCAGTATTTT. The full variable domain, with the rest looked up from reference TRBV5-1 and TRBJ2-3, is KAGVTQTPRYLIKTRGQQVTLSCSPISGHRSVSWYQQTPGQGLQFLFEYFSETQRNKGNFPGRFSGRQFSNSRSEMNVSTLELGDSALYLCVSSFGGGTDTQYFGPGTRLTVL.

A few counts support this clonotype. The chain couples TRBV28 to TRBJ2-6, with D tentatively TRBD2 (6 bases). The CDR3 contains 14 residues. Between the trimmed V and J ends, which lost 10 bases and 9 bases, there was a span of 19 bases. Germline CDR1 is MDHEN and CDR2 is SYDVKM. CDR3 in DNA: TGTGCCACACACCAGGACGGGGGTGTCAACGTCCTGACTTTC. Amino acid sequence: CATHQDGGVNVLTF.

This clonotype was seen many times. The chain has TRBV5-1 and TRBJ2-4, with D possibly TRBD1 on 6 matching bases. The CDR3 consists of 12 residues. Trimming took 4 bases from V and 8 from J, leaving 10 bases between them. CDR1 and CDR2 (germline): SGHRS, YFSETQ. The CDR3 sequence: CASSPPGDIQYF. The CDR3 nucleotides read TGCGCCAGCAGCCCCCCAGGGGACATTCAGTACTTC.

This chain joins TRBV6-2 or TRBV6-3 and TRBJ2-1; 9 bases map to TRBD2. The germline V gene encodes CDR1 MNHEY and CDR2 SVGEGT. The ends lost 6 bases at V and 1 base at J; junction bases unmatched: 4. This CDR3 has 15 residues. CDR3 region: CASRIAGVSYNEQFF. In DNA form, the CDR3 reads TGTGCCAGCAGGATAGCGGGAGTTTCCTACAATGAGCAGTTCTTC.

This clonotype was recorded a few times. This sequence joins TRBV5-1 and TRBJ2-2, with 9 bases lining up with TRBD1. The trim removed 7 bases at V and 4 bases at J, leaving 5 bases unmatched. CDR3 length: 14 amino acids. Germline V gene sequence: CDR1 SGHRS, CDR2 YFSETQ. The CDR3 region is CASYETGGTGELFF. The CDR3 coding sequence is TGCGCCAGCTATGAGACAGGGGGCACCGGGGAGCTGTTTTTT.

This clonotype was seen only a few times. J is TRBJ2-5 and V is TRBV6-2 or TRBV6-3; D is ambiguous. Trimming shortened V by 8 bases and J by 0 bases, and 13 bases separated the two germline ends. The CDR3 sequence is 14 residues long. Germline CDR1 is MNHEY and CDR2 is SVGEGT. CDR3 residues: CASHRRPHQETQYF. The DNA of the CDR3 is TGTGCCAGCCACCGCCGTCCCCACCAAGAGACCCAGTACTTC.

This clonotype was detected only a few times. V gene TRBV24-1 combines with J gene TRBJ2-5, with D possibly being TRBD2 (5 bases). Trimming took 2 bases from V and 1 from J, leaving 13 bases between them. This CDR3 comprises 16 residues. Looked up from germline, CDR1 is KGHDR and CDR2 is SFDVKD. DNA of the CDR3: TGTGCCACCAGTGATTGGGGTGCGGGTGGCCAAGAGACCCAGTACTTC. Residues: CATSDWGAGGQETQYF.

This clonotype was seen a few times. The chain recombines TRBV28 with TRBJ2-4; 10 nucleotides align to TRBD1. V lost 7 bases, J lost 7 bases, and 4 bases stayed unmatched. Germline V gene sequence: CDR1 MDHEN, CDR2 SYDVKM. This CDR3 contains 13 residues. The CDR3 DNA sequence: TGTGCCAGCACATGGACAGGGGGGAACATTCAGTACTTC. Encoded protein: CASTWTGGNIQYF.

In this sample, this clonotype turned up a few times. J is TRBJ2-2 and V is TRBV14; 8 bases align to TRBD2. Germline V lookup: CDR1 SGHDN, CDR2 FVKESK. With V trimmed by 4 bases and J by 3 bases, 7 bases remained unmatched. This CDR3 spans 16 amino acids. DNA of the CDR3: TGTGCCAGCAGCCCGGAGCGGGAGCGAGACACCGGGGAGCTGTTTTTT. This codes for CASSPERERDTGELFF.

The rearrangement uses TRBV15 and TRBJ2-7, with a tentative D call TRBD2 (5 bases). The CDR3 runs 13 residues. Germline V gene sequence: CDR1 LNHNV, CDR2 YYDKDF (reference sequence). The V gene lost 6 bases and the J gene lost 1 base, with 10 bases spanning the gap. Written as DNA, the CDR3 is TGTGCCACCAGGATCACGGGGTCCTACGAGCAGTACTTC. Residues: CATRITGSYEQYF.